This T cell receptor (beta chain) came from a study of control samples from healthy donors and cancer patients. The protocol was immunoSEQ multiplex PCR, while the TCRdb copy is restricted to in-frame clones and leaves out a portion. The sample carries 130,000 or so clones, more than 75% recorded once. CDR1 MNHEY and CDR2 SVGAGI come from the germline V gene. V lost 6 bases, J lost 2 bases, and 6 bases stayed unmatched. CDR3 length: 15 residues. This chain links TRBV6-5 with TRBJ2-1, with 8 bases matching TRBD2. Material for sequencing was blood. The TCR sequence derives from a man aged 25-45 years in good health. This CDR3 reads CASRSGLGTYNEQFF. In DNA, the CDR3 is TGTGCCAGCAGGTCGGGACTAGGGACCTACAATGAGCAGTTCTTC.